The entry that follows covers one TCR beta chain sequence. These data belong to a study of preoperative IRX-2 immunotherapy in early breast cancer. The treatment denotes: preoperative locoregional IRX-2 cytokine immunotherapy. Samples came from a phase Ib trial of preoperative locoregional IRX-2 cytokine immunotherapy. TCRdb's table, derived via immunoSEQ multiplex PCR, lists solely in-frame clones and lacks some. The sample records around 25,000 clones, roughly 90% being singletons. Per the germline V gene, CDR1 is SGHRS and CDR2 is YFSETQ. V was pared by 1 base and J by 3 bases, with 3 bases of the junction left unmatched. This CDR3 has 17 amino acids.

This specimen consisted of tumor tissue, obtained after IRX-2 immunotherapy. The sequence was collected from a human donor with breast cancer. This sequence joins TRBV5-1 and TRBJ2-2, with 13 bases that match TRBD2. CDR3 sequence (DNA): TGCGCCAGCAGCTTGACTAGCGGGGGGGACCACACCGGGGAGCTGTTTTTT. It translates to CASSLTSGGDHTGELFF.